The count of the clone carrying this T cell receptor beta chain is one. The antigen is not known. One end of the junction does not line up with germline, which may come from a read error. The authors made TCR beta cDNA from approximately 500 ng total RNA with a constant-region primer. Employing slightly modified ARM-PCR, three nested multiplex PCR rounds were run, and these gave rise to the TCR beta libraries. Rounds one and two of PCR, each of roughly 10 cycles, were primed with TRBV1-TRBV30 forward primers and a C-beta reverse primer. MiXCR was run by TCRdb on the multiplex PCR reads, yielding one entry per CDR3 protein. Here the sample spans fewer than 250,000 distinct CDR3 sequences, around four fifths being singletons. The sample originates from a study of tumor-infiltrating lymphocytes in primary liver carcinoma. Study in general: Samples returned roughly 3.5 to 7.5 million productive TCRbeta reads each. Read depth did not differ significantly between tissue types. Study-wide findings and caveats: Found in all five tumor regions were only about 8-25% of top clones. Tumor top-250-clone fractions significantly exceeded those of blood (p = 0.039).

This CDR3 is built from 15 residues. Looked up from germline, CDR1 is MDHEN and CDR2 is SYDVKM. Taking about 19-32 mg of unsorted bulk tissue, the authors co-extracted RNA and DNA. No treatment had been given to the patients, who were chronically infected with HBV. This receptor was obtained from a man aged 40-55 years with primary liver carcinoma and hepatitis B virus infection. The sequencing input was tumor tissue from primary liver carcinoma. The chain employs TRBV28 and TRBJ2-5; 7 bases line up with TRBD1. In DNA form, the CDR3 reads TGTGCCGGCAGTCGTACAGGGGTCAAGGGGGAGACCCAGTACTTC. The encoded protein is CAGSRTGVKGETQYF.